This TCR beta chain originates from a study of T cells in Graves' hyperthyroidism and ophthalmopathy. Used for diagnoses were clinical symptoms, serum thyroxine and TRAb, thyroid ultrasound and orbital computed tomography. CDR1 is DFQATT, CDR2 SNEGSKA, per germline (reference sequence). The CDR3 runs to 16 residues. Remarks on this clonotype: Its specificity is not known. This may be a read error, as it is one base from a much larger clone.

TCR beta CDR3 region amplification was performed from RNA transcripts. First-round RT-PCR with HTBI primers amplified the TCR CDR3 region. TCRdb reanalysed the multiplex PCR reads using MiXCR and keeps one entry per CDR3 protein. This table holds over 500,000 distinct CDR3 sequences, 46% found once. Findings and limits, study-wide: Ophthalmopathy prediction by the model preceded onset by a median about 6.3 months. The authors' 13 V-J model separated ophthalmopathy from stable hyperthyroidism.

The receptor was isolated from an adult woman with Graves' disease, either hyperthyroidism or ophthalmopathy (not recorded which). Material for sequencing was peripheral blood or thyroid tissue (not recorded which). The chain recombines TRBV20-1 with TRBJ1-3, with D unclear. This CDR3 is CSAHHSRQYSGSTIYF. The CDR3 nucleotides are TGCAGTGCCCACCATTCTCGGCAGTACTCTGGAAGCACCATATATTTT.